This T cell receptor (beta chain) came from a study of regulatory T cells in long-lasting Graves disease. Time point denoted: newly diagnosed GD, antithyroid drugs for less than 3 months. From PBMCs, RNA was extracted and then used to make the TCR library. Libraries of TCR beta came from iRepertoire HTBI primers plus Arm-PCR of CDR3 regions. From the multiplex PCR reads, TCRdb called clonotypes with MiXCR, one entry per CDR3 protein. The data contain over 400,000 distinct CDR3 sequences, approximately 14% of them singletons. The sample holds many counts of this clonotype. Another study also made use of these data, one on T cells in Graves' hyperthyroidism and ophthalmopathy. From that second work: Stable disease denoted Graves' hyperthyroidism without ophthalmopathy progression within 18 months.

This TCR came from a woman between 45 and 65 years old with Graves disease. Here the sequenced sample was peripheral blood mononuclear cells (PBMCs), taken at new diagnosis, from a patient treated with antithyroid drugs.

CDR3 coding DNA: TGTGCCACAGCAAAGCGGGAGTTAGAAGAGACCCAGTACTTC. This sequence encodes CATAKRELEETQYF. The chain has TRBV10-3 and TRBJ2-5; 8 bases line up with TRBD2. CDR3 length equals 14 residues. CDR1 and CDR2 from the germline V gene are ENHRY and SYGVKD. Trimming removed 10 bases from V and 3 bases from J; junction bases left unmatched: 10.